These T cell receptor beta chains were read from a single sample in a study of naive and memory T cell subsets. TCRdb processed the UMI-ligation and nested PCR reads anew with MiXCR; each CDR3 protein has one entry. The sample lists 84,000 or so distinct CDR3 sequences; roughly 7% were seen once. The sequencing sample was made of central memory CD4+ T cells from blood. These receptors originate from a human donor in good health. CDR3s include the opening cysteine and the closing phenylalanine or tryptophan. The order of the fields is V gene, D gene, J gene, clone size, CDR3 DNA, CDR3 protein. A D gene is named only where the DNA matches it firmly. Not all rows give a size; the values are once, few, many and, for expanded clones, a class.

V: TRBV6-2/TRBV6-3; D: .; J: TRBJ2-7; size: .; DNA: TGTGCCAGCCAGGATCGGAGCTACTACGAGCAGTACTTC; CDR3: CASQDRSYYEQYF
V: TRBV2; D: .; J: TRBJ2-1; size: .; DNA: TGTGCCAGCAGAACACCGTCAGGGGCAAAGAATGAGCAGTTCTTC; CDR3: CASRTPSGAKNEQFF
V: TRBV7-2; D: .; J: TRBJ2-7; size: many; DNA: TGTGCCAGCAGCTGGGACACGGAGTTCTACGAGCAGTACTTC; CDR3: CASSWDTEFYEQYF
V: TRBV20-1; D: .; J: TRBJ2-7; size: many; DNA: TGCAGGGGCTTGAGTGGCCACGAGCAGTACTTC; CDR3: CRGLSGHEQYF
V: TRBV6-2/TRBV6-3; D: .; J: TRBJ2-3; size: few; DNA: TGTGCCAGCAGTTATAGGGGGTCGGGCTTTGGCACAGATACGCAGTATTTT; CDR3: CASSYRGSGFGTDTQYF
V: TRBV2; D: .; J: TRBJ2-7; size: .; DNA: TGTGCCAGCAGCGCCGTCAGGGGAGTGTACGAGCAGTACTTC; CDR3: CASSAVRGVYEQYF
V: TRBV18; D: TRBD1; J: TRBJ2-1; size: .; DNA: TGTGCCAGCTCACCTGGACAGGGGGGAAACAATGAGCAGTTCTTC; CDR3: CASSPGQGGNNEQFF
V: TRBV9; D: .; J: TRBJ2-3; size: .; DNA: TGTGCCAGCAGCGTAGATGGACAGCAGGGAGATACGCAGTATTTT; CDR3: CASSVDGQQGDTQYF
V: TRBV6-2/TRBV6-3; D: TRBD1; J: TRBJ1-1; size: many; DNA: TGTGCCAGCAGGCCCACAGGGGCGAGAGCTGAAGCTTTCTTT; CDR3: CASRPTGARAEAFF
V: TRBV7-3; D: TRBD2; J: TRBJ2-3; size: many; DNA: TGTGCCAGCAGCTTTAGCGGGGGGCGGGATACGCAGTATTTT; CDR3: CASSFSGGRDTQYF
V: TRBV19; D: TRBD1; J: TRBJ1-5; size: .; DNA: TGTGCCAGTAGTATCCATCCGGGACAGGGCAATCAGCCCCAGCATTTT; CDR3: CASSIHPGQGNQPQHF
V: TRBV7-6; D: .; J: TRBJ2-2; size: many; DNA: TGTGCCAGCAGCCCGGGTCTCTTAGGGGGAGACACCGGGGAGCTGTTTTTT; CDR3: CASSPGLLGGDTGELFF
V: TRBV7-2; D: .; J: TRBJ2-7; size: many; DNA: TGTGCCAGCAGGACTGGGAGCTACGAGCAGTACTTC; CDR3: CASRTGSYEQYF
V: TRBV27; D: .; J: TRBJ1-1; size: few; DNA: TGTGCCAGCTCCCCTGGCGGAAGGAGCTCTGAAGCTTTCTTT; CDR3: CASSPGGRSSEAFF
V: TRBV2; D: TRBD1; J: TRBJ2-1; size: few; DNA: TGTGCCAGCAACAAAGGACAGGGCTCCTACAATGAGCAGTTCTTC; CDR3: CASNKGQGSYNEQFF
V: TRBV12-3/TRBV12-4; D: .; J: TRBJ1-1; size: .; DNA: TGTGCCAGCGGATCACCTGGGTCAGGGTCGAGATCAATGAACACTGAAGCTTTCTTT; CDR3: CASGSPGSGSRSMNTEAFF
V: TRBV20-1; D: .; J: TRBJ2-5; size: many; DNA: TGCAGTGAAACGGGGGACGGTGAGACCCAGTACTTC; CDR3: CSETGDGETQYF
V: TRBV5-5; D: .; J: TRBJ1-1; size: .; DNA: TGTGCCAGCAGCTCGGGTGGTCAGGGGACTGAAGCTTTCTTT; CDR3: CASSSGGQGTEAFF
V: TRBV5-5; D: .; J: TRBJ2-3; size: few; DNA: TGTGCCAGCAGCTTGCAGAAAACTAGCACAGATACGCAGTATTTT; CDR3: CASSLQKTSTDTQYF
V: TRBV28; D: .; J: TRBJ2-7; size: many; DNA: TGTGCCAGCAGTACCCCTGGACAGTTCTACGAGCAGTACTTC; CDR3: CASSTPGQFYEQYF
V: TRBV12-3/TRBV12-4; D: .; J: TRBJ2-2; size: few; DNA: TGTGCCAGCAGTCGGTCCGAGGAGACCGGGGAGCTGTTTTTT; CDR3: CASSRSEETGELFF
V: TRBV6-2/TRBV6-3; D: .; J: TRBJ2-7; size: many; DNA: TGTGCCAGCAGTCCCCTGAAGGGCTACGAGCAGTACTTC; CDR3: CASSPLKGYEQYF